This T cell receptor (beta chain) is drawn from a study of PD-L1 blockade in urothelial cancer. Documented time point: peripheral blood 6 weeks after treatment start. V lost 2 bases and J 3 bases, leaving 20 bases between the germline ends. CDR1 is SNHLY and CDR2 is FYNNEI in the germline V gene. This CDR3 has 17 residues. This clone is medium-sized by share. Using immunoSEQ multiplex PCR, the repertoire was profiled, and TCRdb retains in-frame clones only, with some absent. The sample has about 45,000 clones, 82% seen once. The rearrangement joins TRBV2 to TRBJ2-7, with a tentative D call TRBD1 (6 bases). This clonotype was obtained from a man between 60 and 70 years old with urothelial cancer. Sequenced here: PBMCs, sampled around atezolizumab (anti-PD-L1) treatment. The CDR3 protein is CASSEFLDRYTFYEQYF. The DNA for the CDR3 is TGTGCCAGCAGTGAATTCCTCGACAGGTACACCTTCTACGAGCAGTACTTC.